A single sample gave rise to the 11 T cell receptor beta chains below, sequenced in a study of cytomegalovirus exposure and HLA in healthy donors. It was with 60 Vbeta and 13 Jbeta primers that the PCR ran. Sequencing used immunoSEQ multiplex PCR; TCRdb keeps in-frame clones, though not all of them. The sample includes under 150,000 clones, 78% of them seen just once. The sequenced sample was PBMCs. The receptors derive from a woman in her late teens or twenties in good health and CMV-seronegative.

This CDR3 reads CASSPRPGLAGWGGQFF. Written as DNA, the CDR3 is TGTGCCAGCAGCCCACGACCGGGACTAGCGGGATGGGGGGGGCAGTTCTTC. The chain uses TRBV5-6 and TRBJ2-1; TRBD2 agrees at 13 bases. V shed 4 bases, J shed 12 bases, and the junction held 16 bases outside the gene matches. This CDR3 is 17 amino acids long. CDR1 is SGHDT and CDR2 is YYEEEE in the germline V gene.

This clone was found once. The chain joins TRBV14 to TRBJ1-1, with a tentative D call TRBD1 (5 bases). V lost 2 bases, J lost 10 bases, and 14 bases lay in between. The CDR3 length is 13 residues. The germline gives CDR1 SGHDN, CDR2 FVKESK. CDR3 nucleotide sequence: TGTGCCAGCAGCCAAATGGTCCAGGGAGGAGCTTTCTTT. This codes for CASSQMVQGGAFF.

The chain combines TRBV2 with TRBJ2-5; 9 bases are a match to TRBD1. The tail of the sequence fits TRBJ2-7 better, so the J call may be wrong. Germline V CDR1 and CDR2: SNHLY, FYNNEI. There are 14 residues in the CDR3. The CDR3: CASSSTGGTDEQYF. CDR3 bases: TGTGCCAGCAGTTCTACAGGGGGCACGGACGAGCAGTACTTC.

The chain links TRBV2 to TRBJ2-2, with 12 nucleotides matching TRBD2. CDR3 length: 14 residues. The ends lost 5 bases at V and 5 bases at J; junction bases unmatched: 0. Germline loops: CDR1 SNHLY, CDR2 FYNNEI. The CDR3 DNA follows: TGTGCCAGCAGTCTAGCGGGGGGGACCGGGGAGCTGTTTTTT. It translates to CASSLAGGTGELFF.

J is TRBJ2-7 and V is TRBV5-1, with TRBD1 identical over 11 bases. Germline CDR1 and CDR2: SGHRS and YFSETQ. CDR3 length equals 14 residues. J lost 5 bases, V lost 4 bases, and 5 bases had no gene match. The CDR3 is CASSLGTGGDEQYF. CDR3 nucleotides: TGCGCCAGCAGCCTCGGGACAGGGGGAGACGAGCAGTACTTC.

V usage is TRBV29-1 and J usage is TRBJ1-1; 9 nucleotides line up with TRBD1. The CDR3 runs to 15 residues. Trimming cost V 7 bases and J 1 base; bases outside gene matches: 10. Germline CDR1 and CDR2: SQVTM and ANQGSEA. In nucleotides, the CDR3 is TGCAGCGCCCAGAGGGGGACAGGGCCGAACACTGAAGCTTTCTTT. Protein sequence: CSAQRGTGPNTEAFF.

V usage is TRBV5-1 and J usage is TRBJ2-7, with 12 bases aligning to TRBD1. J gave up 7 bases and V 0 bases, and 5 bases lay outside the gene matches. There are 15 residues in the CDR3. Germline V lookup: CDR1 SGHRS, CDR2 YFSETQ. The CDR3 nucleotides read TGCGCCAGCAGCTTGGAGGGACAGGGGGCGCGGGAGCAGTACTTC. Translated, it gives CASSLEGQGAREQYF.

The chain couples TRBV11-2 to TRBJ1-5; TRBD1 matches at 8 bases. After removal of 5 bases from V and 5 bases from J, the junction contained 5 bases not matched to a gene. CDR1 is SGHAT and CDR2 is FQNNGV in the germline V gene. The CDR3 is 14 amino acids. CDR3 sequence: CASSLDRDYQPQHF. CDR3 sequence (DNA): TGTGCCAGCAGCCTGGACAGGGATTATCAGCCCCAGCATTTT.

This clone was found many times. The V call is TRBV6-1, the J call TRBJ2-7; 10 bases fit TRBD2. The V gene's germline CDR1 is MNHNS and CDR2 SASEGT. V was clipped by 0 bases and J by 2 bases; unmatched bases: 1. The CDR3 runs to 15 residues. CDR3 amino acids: CASSEALAGAYEQYF. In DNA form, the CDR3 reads TGTGCCAGCAGTGAAGCGCTAGCGGGAGCCTACGAGCAGTACTTC.

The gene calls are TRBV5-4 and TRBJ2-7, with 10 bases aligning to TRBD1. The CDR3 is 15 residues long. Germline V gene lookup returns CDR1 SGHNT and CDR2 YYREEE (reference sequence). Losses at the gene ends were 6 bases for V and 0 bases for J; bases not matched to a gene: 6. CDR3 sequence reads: CASTHRDRGSYEQYF. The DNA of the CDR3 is TGTGCCAGCACCCACCGGGACAGGGGCTCCTACGAGCAGTACTTC.

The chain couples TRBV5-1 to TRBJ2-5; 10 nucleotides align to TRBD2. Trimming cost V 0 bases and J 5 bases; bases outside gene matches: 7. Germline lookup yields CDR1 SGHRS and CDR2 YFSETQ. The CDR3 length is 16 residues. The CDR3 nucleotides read TGCGCCAGCAGCTTGGCCTTCAAGCGGGAGGGTGAGACCCAGTACTTC. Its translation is CASSLAFKREGETQYF.